This T cell receptor beta chain comes out of a study of T-cell memory formation after mild COVID-19. TCRdb processed the 5' RACE reads anew with MiXCR; each CDR3 protein has one entry. Here the sample spans approximately 40,000 distinct CDR3 sequences, over 9.5% being singletons. Study-wide results and caveats: Contracting clones, day 15 to 85, had balanced CD4/CD8, and later expanders favored CD4+.

At least ten counts were recorded for this clonotype. The antigen is unknown. Deletions cut 2 bases from V and 5 bases from J, with 6 bases between. This CDR3 contains 13 residues. Looked up from germline, CDR1 is MNHEY and CDR2 is SVGEGT. The specimen was PBMCs or a T cell subset sorted from them (not recorded which). The receptor was isolated from a man aged 18-30 years who had mild COVID-19 (a few samples of this study predate the infection). Cell type and time point are not known. The chain recombines TRBV6-2 or TRBV6-3 with TRBJ2-2; no reliable D call. The CDR3 here is CASSYGETGELFF. The CDR3 DNA reads TGTGCCAGCAGTTACGGGGAAACCGGGGAGCTGTTTTTT.